These 17 T cell receptor beta chains were sequenced from one sample in a study of OX40 agonist ivuxolimab in advanced cancers. This table comes from immunoSEQ multiplex PCR, and its TCRdb copy is limited to in-frame clones, with some not included. The sample holds about 25,000 clones; around 80% are singletons and the top ten take around 22%. The source material was CD4+ or CD8+ T cells sorted from blood, sampled in a trial of the OX40 agonist ivuxolimab. Receptors were obtained from an adult with an advanced solid tumor such as melanoma, head and neck, liver or kidney cancer.

The V and J genes are TRBV19 and TRBJ1-2; weak D call: TRBD1 (6 bases). The CDR3 is 15 amino acids. Germline assignment: CDR1 LNHDA and CDR2 SQIVND (reference sequence). V lost 7 bases to trimming and J lost 2 bases, with 17 bases between them. CDR3 in DNA: TGTGCCAGTAACCACATTTTAGGGGGAAACTATGGCTACACCTTC. As protein: CASNHILGGNYGYTF. The whole variable domain, remainder taken from reference TRBV19 and TRBJ1-2, is DGGITQSPKYLFRKEGQNVTLSCEQNLNHDAMYWYRQDPGQGLRLIYYSQIVNDFQKGDIAEGYSVSREKKESFPLTVTSAQKNPTAFYLCASNHILGGNYGYTFGSGTRLTVV.

The chain recombines TRBV5-4 with TRBJ2-2; D may be TRBD1 (5 bases). V gave up 2 bases and J gave up 1 base, with 9 bases separating them. Per the germline V gene, CDR1 is SGHNT and CDR2 is YYREEE (reference sequence). The CDR3 runs 15 residues. CDR3 DNA sequence: TGTGCCAGCAGCTTCGACAGAATGAACACCGGGGAGCTGTTTTTT. It encodes CASSFDRMNTGELFF.

This clone showed up just a few times. The V gene is TRBV28, the J gene TRBJ1-6, with D hard to call. Per the germline V gene, CDR1 is MDHEN and CDR2 is SYDVKM. This CDR3 spans 14 amino acids. V was clipped by 2 bases and J by 9 bases, with 11 bases between them. In DNA form, the CDR3 reads TGTGCCAGCAGTTTAACCGGGGTTATTTCACCCCTCCACTTT. Its protein product is CASSLTGVISPLHF.

The rearrangement links TRBV6-1 to TRBJ1-5; no firm D call. Trimming stripped 10 bases from V and 3 bases from J, with 13 bases between. This CDR3 region has 13 residues. Germline lookup yields CDR1 MNHNS and CDR2 SASEGT. CDR3 loop: CANGQGYNQPQHF. The CDR3 DNA reads as TGTGCCAACGGTCAAGGGTACAATCAGCCCCAGCATTTT.

This clone was detected once. This rearrangement joins TRBV2 to TRBJ2-2; D is possibly TRBD2 (5 bases). Germline V lookup: CDR1 SNHLY, CDR2 FYNNEI. The CDR3 is made up of 15 amino acids. V lost 8 bases and J 5 bases, leaving 18 bases between the germline ends. The CDR3 loop reads CASLKLDSGTGELFF. CDR3 DNA sequence: TGTGCCAGCCTGAAACTAGATTCGGGGACCGGGGAGCTGTTTTTT.

V gene TRBV10-3 combines with J gene TRBJ2-1, with D perhaps TRBD1 (5 bases). With 5 bases removed from V and 3 bases from J, the gap between germline ends came to 11 bases. Germline values: CDR1 ENHRY, CDR2 SYGVKD. The CDR3 extends over 14 amino acids. The DNA of the CDR3 is TGTGCCATCAGTACAGGCGTCGGCTACAATGAGCAGTTCTTC. This translates into CAISTGVGYNEQFF.

This chain uses TRBV7-8 with TRBJ2-1, with 11 bases identical to TRBD2. The germline CDR1 and CDR2 sequences are SGHVS and FQNEAQ. The V gene end was trimmed by 4 bases and the J gene end by 3 bases; junction bases not matched to a gene: 14. The CDR3 is made up of 19 amino acids. The chain's CDR3 is CASSSEGLAGGSFYNEQFF. The CDR3 DNA follows: TGTGCCAGCAGCTCCGAGGGCCTAGCGGGGGGCAGCTTCTACAATGAGCAGTTCTTC.

The CDR3 coding sequence is TGTGCCAGCAGCTTAGGTGGCTTAGCGGGGACCTACGAGCAGTACTTC. Its translation is CASSLGGLAGTYEQYF. The V and J genes are TRBV7-9 and TRBJ2-7; TRBD2 matches 8 bases. The CDR3 is 16 amino acids. Germline CDR1 and CDR2: SEHNR and FQNEAQ (reference sequence). V was clipped by 1 base and J by 2 bases; unmatched bases: 7.

The J gene is TRBJ1-4, the V gene TRBV11-2; D unclear. V was shortened by 5 bases and J by 12 bases, with 7 bases between the two germline ends. The CDR3 spans 10 residues. The germline CDR1 and CDR2 sequences are SGHAT and FQNNGV. This CDR3 is CASSIEELFF. DNA for the CDR3: TGTGCCAGCAGCATTGAGGAACTGTTTTTT.

V and J are TRBV30 and TRBJ2-4, with 9 positions matching TRBD1. The CDR3 extends over 13 amino acids. The junction had 7 bases not matched to a gene; V was cut back by 5 bases and J by 8 bases. The germline V gene encodes CDR1 GTSNPN and CDR2 SVGIG (reference sequence). CDR3 sequence: CAWAATGGDIQYF. CDR3 DNA: TGTGCCTGGGCCGCGACAGGGGGGGACATTCAGTACTTC.

This chain connects TRBV12-2 to TRBJ2-6; TRBD1 reflects the table's D call only, with no check against the DNA. TRBV12-2 is marked as a pseudogene. This CDR3 is 18 amino acids long. DNA of the CDR3: TGTGCAAGTCGCCTTACAGGGAGCGGCCTGAGGGGGGCCAACGTCCTGACTTTC. As protein: CASRLTGSGLRGANVLTF.

This clone has only one observation. V gene TRBV4-2 combines with J gene TRBJ1-1; D unresolved. Trimming stripped 1 base from V and 4 bases from J, with 7 bases between. CDR1 is LGHNA, CDR2 YNFKEQ, per germline. The CDR3 runs to 13 residues. The CDR3 nucleotides read TGTGCCAGCAGCCAAGCCCCCCCCACTGAAGCTTTCTTT. This encodes CASSQAPPTEAFF.

This clone was seen only a few times. The chain combines TRBV2 with TRBJ1-1; D uncertain. This CDR3 spans 13 amino acids. V was shortened by 5 bases and J by 1 base, with 8 bases between the two germline ends. Germline V gene lookup returns CDR1 SNHLY and CDR2 FYNNEI. The CDR3 DNA reads TGTGCCAGCAGTTGGACTCAGAACACTGAAGCTTTCTTT. This translates into CASSWTQNTEAFF.

CDR3 loop: CASSETLSDTQYF. The CDR3 region has the DNA TGCGCCAGCAGTGAAACCCTGTCAGATACGCAGTATTTT. The chain recombines TRBV10-1 with TRBJ2-3, with unresolved D. The CDR3 extends over 13 amino acids. Looked up from germline, CDR1 is WNHNN and CDR2 is SYGVQD (reference sequence). V lost 3 bases to trimming and J lost 4 bases, with 8 bases between them.

This clone was seen more than once but under ten times. The rearrangement joins TRBV19 to TRBJ1-1, with D possibly matching TRBD1 (6 bases). In germline, CDR1 is LNHDA, CDR2 SQIVND (reference sequence). V lost 3 bases, J lost 0 bases, and 11 bases lay in between. CDR3 length: 15 residues. CDR3 sequence (DNA): TGTGCCAGTAGTATCTCGGACAGCATGAACACTGAAGCTTTCTTT. Its translation is CASSISDSMNTEAFF.

The chain uses TRBV27 and TRBJ2-7, with D possibly TRBD2 on 6 matching bases. Trimming took 3 bases from V and 1 from J, leaving 7 bases between them. CDR1 and CDR2 from the germline V gene are MNHEY and SMNVEV (reference sequence). The length of the CDR3 is 13 residues. The CDR3 loop is CASSFGGSYEQYF. Here the CDR3 DNA reads TGTGCCAGCAGTTTCGGAGGGTCCTACGAGCAGTACTTC.

The chain recombines TRBV7-3 with TRBJ2-1, with 8 positions matching TRBD1. Germline CDR1 and CDR2: SGHTA and FQGTGA. With 2 bases clipped from V and 9 bases from J, the junction kept 9 bases outside the gene matches. The CDR3 is 15 amino acids. DNA of the CDR3: TGTGCCAGCAGCTTAGCTTGGGTGGACAGGGTTGAGCAGTTCTTC. Translation: CASSLAWVDRVEQFF.